The rows below give T cell receptor beta chains drawn from one sample of a study of OX40 agonist ivuxolimab in advanced cancers. The table came from immunoSEQ multiplex PCR; TCRdb's copy has only in-frame clones and leaves some out. The sample shows roughly 80,000 clones, roughly 90% of them seen only once. Specimen: CD4+ or CD8+ T cells sorted from blood, collected in a trial of the OX40 agonist ivuxolimab. All receptors come from an adult with an advanced solid tumor such as melanoma, head and neck, liver or kidney cancer. The CDR3 runs from the conserved cysteine through the conserved F or W. A D gene is named only where the DNA matches it firmly. Clone size appears in some rows only: once, few, many, or a class for an expanded clone.

cdr3_length	clone_size	d_call	v_call	j_call	cdr3_nt	cdr3_aa
12	once	-	TRBV6-1	TRBJ2-7	TGTGCCAGCAGTGTAACAGTGCGTGAGCAGTACTTC	CASSVTVREQYF
13	-	-	TRBV6-6	TRBJ2-2	TGTGCCAGCAGTAAACAGGGAGCCGGGGAGCTGTTTTTT	CASSKQGAGELFF
15	-	-	TRBV27	TRBJ1-5	TGTGCCAGCAGTTTGATATACAATAGCAATCAGCCCCAGCATTTT	CASSLIYNSNQPQHF
14	-	-	TRBV6-6	TRBJ1-4	TGTGCCAGCAGTAGAGGGAATTCTAATGAAAAACTGTTTTTT	CASSRGNSNEKLFF
15	-	-	TRBV6-5	TRBJ1-5	TGTGCCAGCAGTTACCGACCATATAGCAATCAGCCCCAGCATTTT	CASSYRPYSNQPQHF
15	-	-	TRBV4-1	TRBJ1-2	TGCGCCAGCAGCCTCGTCAGGGATATAAACTATGGCTACACCTTC	CASSLVRDINYGYTF
15	-	TRBD2	TRBV5-1	TRBJ2-3	TGCGCCAGCAGCTTTAGCGGGAGATCCTCAGATACGCAGTATTTT	CASSFSGRSSDTQYF
15	-	-	TRBV6-5	TRBJ1-1	TGTGCCAGCAAAGGGAACGGGGCGGGGGACACTGAAGCTTTCTTT	CASKGNGAGDTEAFF
16	-	TRBD1	TRBV5-4	TRBJ2-2	TGTGCCAGCAGCTCGGGACAGGGTTTGAGTTCCGGGGAGCTGTTTTTT	CASSSGQGLSSGELFF
15	-	-	TRBV6-1	TRBJ2-4	TGTGCCAGCAGTGAAGGCAGCTTAGCCAAAAACATTCAGTACTTC	CASSEGSLAKNIQYF
11	-	-	TRBV7-9	TRBJ1-1	TGTGCCAGCAGCGGGGTGCGTGAAGCTTTCTTT	CASSGVREAFF
16	-	-	TRBV5-8	TRBJ1-5	TGTGCCAGCAGCTTGGGAGGGGGAGGCGGCAATCAGCCCCAGCATTTT	CASSLGGGGGNQPQHF
14	-	TRBD1	TRBV7-9	TRBJ1-3	TGTGCCAGCACCCTGACAGGGACTGGAAACACCATATATTTT	CASTLTGTGNTIYF
14	-	TRBD2	TRBV6-1	TRBJ2-3	TGTGCCAGCAGTGAAGGGACTAGCGGGCGGGCGCAGTATTTT	CASSEGTSGRAQYF
16	-	-	TRBV18	TRBJ1-2	TGTGCCAGCTCCCCTACAGTAGGGGGACCCCGCTATGGCTACACCTTC	CASSPTVGGPRYGYTF
13	-	-	TRBV6-1	TRBJ1-2	TGTGCCAGCAGGGTTTTGGGTAACTATGGCTACACCTTC	CASRVLGNYGYTF
13	-	-	TRBV7-3	TRBJ1-1	TGTGCCAGCAGCTTAAACAGGGACACTGAAGCTTTCTTT	CASSLNRDTEAFF
14	-	-	TRBV5-8	TRBJ1-5	TGTGCCAGCAGCCGAACCATGGGGCGTCAGCCCCAGCATTTT	CASSRTMGRQPQHF
13	-	-	TRBV5-1	TRBJ1-1	TGCGCCAGCAGCTTCGACGGGAGGACTGAAGCTTTCTTT	CASSFDGRTEAFF
14	-	-	TRBV28	TRBJ2-3	TGTGCCAGCAGTAGGCTAGCACGCACAGATACGCAGTATTTT	CASSRLARTDTQYF
15	once	-	TRBV28	TRBJ2-7	TGTGCCAGCAGATCGACAGGGGAGGGAACCTACGAGCAGTACTTC	CASRSTGEGTYEQYF
13	-	-	TRBV28	TRBJ1-1	TGTGCCAGCATAACCCGGCTATACACTGAAGCTTTCTTT	CASITRLYTEAFF
14	-	TRBD1	TRBV28	TRBJ1-4	TGTGCCAGCACTACCGGACAGGGGCACGAAAAACTGTTTTTT	CASTTGQGHEKLFF
15	-	TRBD2	TRBV2	TRBJ2-1	TGTGCCAGCGGGAGGGAGGGGCGCGCTGGGAATGAGCAGTTCTTC	CASGREGRAGNEQFF
13	-	-	TRBV7-9	TRBJ1-1	TGTGCCAGCAGCTTGGGGCTGAGCACTGAAGCTTTCTTT	CASSLGLSTEAFF
15	-	TRBD2	TRBV7-3	TRBJ2-1	TGTGCCAGCAGCCCATTAGCGGGACTGGGGAATGAGCAGTTCTTC	CASSPLAGLGNEQFF
13	-	TRBD1	TRBV19	TRBJ1-5	TGTGCCAGTAGTATCGACAGGGGACAGCCCCAGCATTTT	CASSIDRGQPQHF